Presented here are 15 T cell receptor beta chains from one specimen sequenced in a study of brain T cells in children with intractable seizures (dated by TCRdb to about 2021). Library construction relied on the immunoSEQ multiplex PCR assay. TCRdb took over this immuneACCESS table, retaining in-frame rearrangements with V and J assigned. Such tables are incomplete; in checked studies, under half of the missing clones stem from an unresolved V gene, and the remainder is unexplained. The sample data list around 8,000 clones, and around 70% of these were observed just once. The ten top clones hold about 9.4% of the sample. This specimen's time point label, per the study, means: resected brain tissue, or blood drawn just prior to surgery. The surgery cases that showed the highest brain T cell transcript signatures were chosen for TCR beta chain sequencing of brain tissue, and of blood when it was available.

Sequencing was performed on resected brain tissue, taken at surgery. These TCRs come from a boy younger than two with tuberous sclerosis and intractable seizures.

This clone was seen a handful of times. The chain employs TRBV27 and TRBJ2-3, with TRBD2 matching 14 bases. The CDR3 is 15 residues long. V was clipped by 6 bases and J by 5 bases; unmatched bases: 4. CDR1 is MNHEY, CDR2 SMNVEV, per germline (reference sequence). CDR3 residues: CASRPGLAGGDTQYF. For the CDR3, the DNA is TGTGCCAGCAGGCCCGGACTAGCGGGAGGAGATACGCAGTATTTT.

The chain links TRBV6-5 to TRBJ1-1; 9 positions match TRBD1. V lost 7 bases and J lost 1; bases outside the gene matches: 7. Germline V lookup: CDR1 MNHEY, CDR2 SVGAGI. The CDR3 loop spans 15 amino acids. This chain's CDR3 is CASTKQGAGNTEAFF. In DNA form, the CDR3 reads TGTGCCAGCACGAAACAGGGGGCTGGGAACACTGAAGCTTTCTTT.

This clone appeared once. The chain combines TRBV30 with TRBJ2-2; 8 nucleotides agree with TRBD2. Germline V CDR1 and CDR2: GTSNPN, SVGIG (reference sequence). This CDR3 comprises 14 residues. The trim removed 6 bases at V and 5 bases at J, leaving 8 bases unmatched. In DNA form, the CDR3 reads TGTGCCTGCCAACGGGGGGGCCGAACCGGGGAGCTGTTTTTT. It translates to CACQRGGRTGELFF.

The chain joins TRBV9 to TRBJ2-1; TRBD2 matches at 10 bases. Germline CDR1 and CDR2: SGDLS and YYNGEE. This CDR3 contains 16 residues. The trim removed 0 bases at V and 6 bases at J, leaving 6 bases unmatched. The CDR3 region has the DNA TGTGCCAGCAGCGTAGTAGCCAGCGGGAGGGTCAATGAGCAGTTCTTC. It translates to CASSVVASGRVNEQFF.

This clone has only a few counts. The CDR3 DNA reads TGTGCCACCAGTGGACAGGCCACCGGGGAGCTGTTTTTT. Protein: CATSGQATGELFF. The chain has TRBV24-1 and TRBJ2-2; perhaps TRBD1 as D (6 bases). The V end was cut by 5 bases, the J end by 4 bases, with 7 bases between. Germline-derived CDR1 and CDR2 are KGHDR and SFDVKD. CDR3 size: 13 residues.

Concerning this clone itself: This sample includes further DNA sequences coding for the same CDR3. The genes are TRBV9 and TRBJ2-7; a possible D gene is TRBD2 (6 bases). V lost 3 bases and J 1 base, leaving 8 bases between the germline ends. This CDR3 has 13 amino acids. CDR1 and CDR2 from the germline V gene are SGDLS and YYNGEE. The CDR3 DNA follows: TGTGCCAGCAGCGACGGGAGTTCCTACGAGCAGTACTTC. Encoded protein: CASSDGSSYEQYF.

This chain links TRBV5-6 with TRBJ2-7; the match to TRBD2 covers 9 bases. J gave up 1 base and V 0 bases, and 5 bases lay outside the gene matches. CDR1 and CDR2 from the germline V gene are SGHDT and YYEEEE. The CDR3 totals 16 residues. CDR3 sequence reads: CASSLAWLAGSYEQYF. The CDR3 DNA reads TGTGCCAGCAGCTTGGCCTGGCTAGCGGGGTCCTACGAGCAGTACTTC.

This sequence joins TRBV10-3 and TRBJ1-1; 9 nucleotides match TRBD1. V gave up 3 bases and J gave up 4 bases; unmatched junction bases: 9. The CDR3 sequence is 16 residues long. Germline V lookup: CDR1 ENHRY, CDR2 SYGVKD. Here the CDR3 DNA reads TGTGCCATCAGTGACGCTACTCCGGACAGGGGCACTGAAGCTTTCTTT. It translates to CAISDATPDRGTEAFF.

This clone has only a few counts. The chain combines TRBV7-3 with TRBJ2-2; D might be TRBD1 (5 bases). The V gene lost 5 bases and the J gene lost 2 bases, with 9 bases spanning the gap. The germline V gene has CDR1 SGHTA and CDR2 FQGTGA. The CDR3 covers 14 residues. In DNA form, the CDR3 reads TGTGCCAGCAGCCCGCAGGGTAACACCGGGGAGCTGTTTTTT. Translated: CASSPQGNTGELFF.

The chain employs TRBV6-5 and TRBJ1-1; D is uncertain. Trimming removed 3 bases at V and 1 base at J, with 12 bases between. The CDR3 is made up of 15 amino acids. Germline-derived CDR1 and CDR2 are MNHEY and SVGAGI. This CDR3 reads CASSYLGQANTEAFF. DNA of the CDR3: TGTGCCAGCAGTTATCTTGGGCAGGCGAACACTGAAGCTTTCTTT.

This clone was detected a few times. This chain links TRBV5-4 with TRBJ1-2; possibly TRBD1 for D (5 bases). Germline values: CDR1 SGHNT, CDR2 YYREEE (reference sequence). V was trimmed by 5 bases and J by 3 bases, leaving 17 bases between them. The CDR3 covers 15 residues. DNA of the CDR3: TGTGCCAGCAGAACCGGGACTTCGATGGACTATGGCTACACCTTC. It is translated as CASRTGTSMDYGYTF.

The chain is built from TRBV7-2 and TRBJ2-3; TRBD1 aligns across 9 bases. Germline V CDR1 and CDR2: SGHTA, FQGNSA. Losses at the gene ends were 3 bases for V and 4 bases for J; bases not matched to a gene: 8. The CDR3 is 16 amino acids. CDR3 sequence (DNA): TGTGCCAGCAGCTTGGGGCGCGGGACAGGGCCAGATACGCAGTATTTT. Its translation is CASSLGRGTGPDTQYF. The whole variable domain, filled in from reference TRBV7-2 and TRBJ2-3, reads GAGVSQSPSNKVTEKGKDVELRCDPISGHTALYWYRQSLGQGLEFLIYFQGNSAPDKSGLPSDRFSAERTGGSVSTLTIQRTQQEDSAVYLCASSLGRGTGPDTQYFGPGTRLTVL.

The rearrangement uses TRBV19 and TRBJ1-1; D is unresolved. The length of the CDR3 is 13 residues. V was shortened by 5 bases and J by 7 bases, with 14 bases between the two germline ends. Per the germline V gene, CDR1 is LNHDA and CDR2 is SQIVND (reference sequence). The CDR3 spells CASSLLTDREAFF. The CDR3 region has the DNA TGTGCCAGTAGTCTTTTAACAGACCGTGAAGCTTTCTTT.

The chain's CDR3 is CAISERDTRSGNTIYF. The DNA of the CDR3 is TGTGCCATCAGTGAAAGGGACACCCGCTCTGGAAACACCATATATTTT. V usage is TRBV10-3 and J usage is TRBJ1-3, with D possibly matching TRBD1 (6 bases). V was trimmed by 3 bases and J by 0 bases, leaving 12 bases between them. Per germline, CDR1 ENHRY and CDR2 SYGVKD. The CDR3 loop spans 16 amino acids.

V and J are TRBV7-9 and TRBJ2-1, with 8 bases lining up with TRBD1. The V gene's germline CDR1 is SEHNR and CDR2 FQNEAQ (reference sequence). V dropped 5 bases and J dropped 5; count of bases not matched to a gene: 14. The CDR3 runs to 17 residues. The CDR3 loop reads CASSNTVGQGANNEQFF. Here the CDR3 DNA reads TGTGCCAGCAGCAACACCGTAGGGCAGGGGGCGAACAATGAGCAGTTCTTC. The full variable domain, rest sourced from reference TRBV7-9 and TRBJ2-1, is DTGVSQNPRHKITKRGQNVTFRCDPISEHNRLYWYRQTLGQGPEFLTYFQNEAQLEKSRLLSDRFSAERPKGSFSTLEIQRTEQGDSAMYLCASSNTVGQGANNEQFFGPGTRLTVL.